This T cell receptor beta chain is from a study of shared clonotypes between healthy human individuals. Study-level background: Three plates each covered CD4 naive and memory; CD8 naive two, CD8 memory one.

The data were produced by immunoSEQ multiplex PCR, yet TCRdb's version contains in-frame clones alone and is incomplete. The sample includes over a million clones, 78% of them seen just once. Sequencing input: memory CD4+ T cells from PBMCs. The subset denotes: CD45RA-negative fraction. This TCR was recovered from a man younger than 35 in good health. Some clones in this sample may be carry-over from other donors' samples.

In DNA form, the CDR3 reads TGTGCCAGCAGTTCAGCCGGGACAGGGCATGAGCAGTTCTTC. It codes for CASSSAGTGHEQFF. The J gene is TRBJ2-1, the V gene TRBV7-2; TRBD1 matches at 9 bases. This CDR3 has 14 residues. V lost 6 bases and J lost 8; bases outside the gene matches: 8. The germline CDR1 and CDR2 sequences are SGHTA and FQGNSA.